This passage covers 4 T cell receptor beta chains from one sample sequenced in a study of blood T cell repertoires in COVID-19. The protocol was immunoSEQ multiplex PCR, while the TCRdb copy is restricted to in-frame clones and leaves out a portion. The sample carries around 150,000 clones, 80% recorded once. Sequencing was performed on PBMCs or T cells enriched from blood (not recorded which). Source of these receptors: a woman aged 55-70 years who had recovered from COVID-19.

The V and J genes are TRBV19 and TRBJ2-7, with TRBD1 matching over 9 bases. Germline values: CDR1 LNHDA, CDR2 SQIVND (reference sequence). V was pared by 7 bases and J by 4 bases, with 8 bases of the junction left unmatched. The CDR3 totals 14 residues. CDR3 sequence reads: CASTPGQGLYEQYF. Written as DNA, the CDR3 is TGTGCCAGTACCCCGGGACAGGGTTTATACGAGCAGTACTTC.

The chain couples TRBV6-5 to TRBJ2-5; 7 bases align to TRBD1. CDR1 MNHEY and CDR2 SVGAGI come from the germline V gene. V was clipped by 6 bases and J by 5 bases; unmatched bases: 9. This CDR3 spans 14 amino acids. CDR3 region: CASRETGRWETQYF. In DNA form, the CDR3 reads TGTGCCAGCAGGGAGACAGGGAGATGGGAGACCCAGTACTTC.

This chain connects TRBV13 to TRBJ2-3; 7 positions match TRBD1. Germline-derived CDR1 and CDR2 are PRHDT and FYEKMQ (reference sequence). The CDR3 is made up of 17 amino acids. V trimming: 5 bases; J trimming: 2 bases; junction bases outside the gene matches: 13. CDR3 residues: CASSAIGTDENTDTQYF. The CDR3 nucleotides read TGTGCCAGCAGCGCTATCGGGACAGATGAGAACACAGATACGCAGTATTTT.

This clone was found once. V usage is TRBV23-1 and J usage is TRBJ1-1, with D unclear. TRBV23-1 is an ORF; its function is uncertain. This CDR3 region has 14 residues. V shed 5 bases and J shed 2 bases, with 12 bases lying between them. The CDR3 DNA reads as TGCGCCAGCAGTTTACCCAGACTAAACACTGAAGCTTTCTTT. It yields the protein CASSLPRLNTEAFF.